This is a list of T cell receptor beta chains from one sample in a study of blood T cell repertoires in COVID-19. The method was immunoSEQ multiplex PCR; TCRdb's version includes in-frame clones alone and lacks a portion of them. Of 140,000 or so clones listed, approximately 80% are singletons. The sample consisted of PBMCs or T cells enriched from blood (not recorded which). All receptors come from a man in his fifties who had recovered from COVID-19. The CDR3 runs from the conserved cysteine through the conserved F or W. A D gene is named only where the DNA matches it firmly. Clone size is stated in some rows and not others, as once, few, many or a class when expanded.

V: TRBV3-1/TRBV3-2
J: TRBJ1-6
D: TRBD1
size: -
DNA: TGTGCCAGCAGCCAAGACCCACAGGGGGCTTCACCCCTCCACTTT
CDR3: CASSQDPQGASPLHF

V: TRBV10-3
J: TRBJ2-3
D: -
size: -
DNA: TGTGCCATCAGGGGGGGAGTTTTAGATACGCAGTATTTT
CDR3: CAIRGGVLDTQYF

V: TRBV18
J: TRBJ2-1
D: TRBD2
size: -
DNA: TGTGCCAGCTCACCAAGGTTACGGACTAGCGGGGGGGTATACAATGAGCAGTTCTTC
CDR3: CASSPRLRTSGGVYNEQFF

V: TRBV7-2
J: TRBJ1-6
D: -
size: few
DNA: TGTGCCAGCAGCTTAGCGAGCTCCTATAATTCACCCCTCCACTTT
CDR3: CASSLASSYNSPLHF

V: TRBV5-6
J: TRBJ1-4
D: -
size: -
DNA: TGTGCCAGCAGCTTCAGGGGATTTGCGGAAAAACTGTTTTTT
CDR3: CASSFRGFAEKLFF

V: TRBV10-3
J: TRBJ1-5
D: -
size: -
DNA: TGTGCCATCAGCGGCGACGGAGGCAATCAGCCCCAGCATTTT
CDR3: CAISGDGGNQPQHF

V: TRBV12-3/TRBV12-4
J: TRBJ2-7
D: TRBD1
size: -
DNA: TGTGCCAGCAGGTGGACAGGGTATGACGAGCAGTACTTC
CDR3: CASRWTGYDEQYF

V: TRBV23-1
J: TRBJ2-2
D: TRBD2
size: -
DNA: TGCGCCAGAACTAGCGGGGGTACCGGGGAGCTGTTTTTT
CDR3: CARTSGGTGELFF

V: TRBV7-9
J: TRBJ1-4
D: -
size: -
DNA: TGTGCCAGCAGCTTTCGAGGTGGTGAGGTTCATGAAAAACTGTTTTTT
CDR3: CASSFRGGEVHEKLFF

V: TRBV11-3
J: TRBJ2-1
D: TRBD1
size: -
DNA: TGTGCCAGCAGCTTAGGAAGGGGGACCGGACAGGGCTCCTACAATGAGCAGTTCTTC
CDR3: CASSLGRGTGQGSYNEQFF

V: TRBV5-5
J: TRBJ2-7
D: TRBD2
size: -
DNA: TGTGCCAGCAGCTTGGAAGCGGGAAGCTCCTACGAGCAGTACTTC
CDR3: CASSLEAGSSYEQYF

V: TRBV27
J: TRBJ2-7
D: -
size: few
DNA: TGTGCCAGCAGTTTATCGGGACAAGCCTACGAGCAGTACTTC
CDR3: CASSLSGQAYEQYF

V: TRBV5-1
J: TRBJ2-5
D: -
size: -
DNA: TGCGCCAGCACGGGACACCTCCAAGAGACCCAGTACTTC
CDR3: CASTGHLQETQYF

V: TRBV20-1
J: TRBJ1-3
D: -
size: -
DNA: TGCAGTGCTAGTAGAGGTGGTAGTGGAAACACCATATATTTT
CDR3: CSASRGGSGNTIYF

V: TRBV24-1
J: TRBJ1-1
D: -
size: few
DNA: TGTGCCACCAGTGCCCCCCGGGGAGAAGCTTTCTTT
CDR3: CATSAPRGEAFF

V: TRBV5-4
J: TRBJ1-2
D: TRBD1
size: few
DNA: TGTGCCAGCAGCTCAGGGCTACAGGGGAGCACCTATGGCTACACCTTC
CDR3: CASSSGLQGSTYGYTF

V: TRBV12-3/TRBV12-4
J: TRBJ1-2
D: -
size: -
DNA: TGTGCCAGCAGTGGACAGGGCTACACCTTC
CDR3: CASSGQGYTF

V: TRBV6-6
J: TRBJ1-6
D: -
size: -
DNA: TGTGCCAGCAGCGTACAGGGACAACATAATTCACCCCTCCACTTT
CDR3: CASSVQGQHNSPLHF

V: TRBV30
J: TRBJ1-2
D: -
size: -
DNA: TGTGCCTGGAAGGAGGACCTACCTAACTATGGCTACACCTTC
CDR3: CAWKEDLPNYGYTF

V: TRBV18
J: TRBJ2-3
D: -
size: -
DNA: TGTGCCAGCTCAGGGGGGAACACAGATACGCAGTATTTT
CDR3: CASSGGNTDTQYF

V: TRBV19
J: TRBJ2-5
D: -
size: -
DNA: TGTGCCAGTAGGCGGGCGGGGCCAACACAAGAGACCCAGTACTTC
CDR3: CASRRAGPTQETQYF

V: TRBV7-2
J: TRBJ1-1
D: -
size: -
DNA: TGTGCCAGCACCCAAGGGGGAGAAGCTTTCTTT
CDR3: CASTQGGEAFF

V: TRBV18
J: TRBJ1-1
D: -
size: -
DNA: TGTGCCAGCTCACCACAGGGGGTAGTGACTGAAGCTTTCTTT
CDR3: CASSPQGVVTEAFF

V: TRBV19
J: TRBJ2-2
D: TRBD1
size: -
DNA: TGTGCCAGTCAGACAGGGAGGAACACCGGGGAGCTGTTTTTT
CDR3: CASQTGRNTGELFF

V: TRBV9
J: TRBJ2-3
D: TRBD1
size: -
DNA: TGTGCCAGCAGCGTAGGACAGGGGCTGATCACAGATACGCAGTATTTT
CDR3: CASSVGQGLITDTQYF

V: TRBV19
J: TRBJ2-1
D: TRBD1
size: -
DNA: TGTGCCAGTAGTGGGACAGCGTACAATGAGCAGTTCTTC
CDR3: CASSGTAYNEQFF

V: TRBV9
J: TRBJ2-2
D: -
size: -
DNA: TGTGCCAGCAGCGTTTACGACAGGATCAACACCGGGGAGCTGTTTTTT
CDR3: CASSVYDRINTGELFF

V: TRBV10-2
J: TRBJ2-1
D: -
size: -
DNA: TGCGCCAGCGGGGCGGGGGCCTCCTACAATGAGCAGTTCTTC
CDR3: CASGAGASYNEQFF

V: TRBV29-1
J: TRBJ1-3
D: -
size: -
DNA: TGCAGCGTTGGTGACAGGACGAGCTCTGGAAACACCATATATTTT
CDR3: CSVGDRTSSGNTIYF

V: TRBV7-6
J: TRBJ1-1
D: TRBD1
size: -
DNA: TGTGCCAGCAGCTTAGCCGGGACAGGGTTGACGAACACTGAAGCTTTCTTT
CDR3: CASSLAGTGLTNTEAFF

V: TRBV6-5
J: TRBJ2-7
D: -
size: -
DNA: TGTGCCAGCAAACTCCCCTCGGGCTACGAGCAGTACTTC
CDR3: CASKLPSGYEQYF

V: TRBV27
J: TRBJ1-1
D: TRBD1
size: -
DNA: TGTGCCAGCAGCACACAGGGGGCTCCGAACACTGAAGCTTTCTTT
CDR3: CASSTQGAPNTEAFF

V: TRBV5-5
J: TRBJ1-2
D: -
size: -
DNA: TGTGCCAGCAGCTTGGTTTGGACTAACACCCCCAGGAATGGCTACACCTTC
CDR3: CASSLVWTNTPRNGYTF

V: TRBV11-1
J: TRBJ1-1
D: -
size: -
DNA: TGTGCCAGCAGCTTAGGGCAGTCCACGATGAACACTGAAGCTTTCTTT
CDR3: CASSLGQSTMNTEAFF

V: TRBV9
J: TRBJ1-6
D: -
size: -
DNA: TGTGCCAGCAGCGTTAGTGTGGGGAGGGATTCACCCCTCCACTTT
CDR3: CASSVSVGRDSPLHF

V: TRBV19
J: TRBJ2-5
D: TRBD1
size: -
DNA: TGTGCCAGTAGTAGACTGGACAGGGACTCAGAGACCCAGTACTTC
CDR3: CASSRLDRDSETQYF

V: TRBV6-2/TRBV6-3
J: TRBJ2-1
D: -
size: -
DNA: TGTGCCAGCAGTTACGGGGTCAGGGTAAGGAATGAGCAGTTCTTC
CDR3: CASSYGVRVRNEQFF